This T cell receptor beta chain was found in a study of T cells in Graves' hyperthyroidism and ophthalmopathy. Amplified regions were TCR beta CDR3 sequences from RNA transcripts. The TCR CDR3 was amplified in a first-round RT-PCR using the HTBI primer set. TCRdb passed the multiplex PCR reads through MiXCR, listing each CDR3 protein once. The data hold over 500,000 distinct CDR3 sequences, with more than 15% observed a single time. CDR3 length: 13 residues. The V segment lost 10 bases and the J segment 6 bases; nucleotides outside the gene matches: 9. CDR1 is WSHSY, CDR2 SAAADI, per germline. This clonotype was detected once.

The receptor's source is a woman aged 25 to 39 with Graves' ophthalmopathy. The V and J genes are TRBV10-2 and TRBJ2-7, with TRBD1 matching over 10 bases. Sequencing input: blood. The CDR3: CATDRGRFSEQYF. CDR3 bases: TGCGCCACAGACAGGGGGCGTTTCTCCGAGCAGTACTTC.